This T cell receptor (beta chain) was identified during a study of T cell responses to AZD1222 COVID-19 vaccine. Germline CDR1 is SGHNT and CDR2 is YYREEE (reference sequence). J lost 2 bases, V lost 0 bases, and 8 bases had no gene match. This CDR3 spans 16 amino acids. Study conclusions and caveats: An increase in Spike-specific TCR breadth and depth was observed after two AZD1222 doses. Regions 160-218 and 743-854 held dominance among vaccine-associated CD4 TCRs, which spanned spike. Repertoire collection took place solely once the T cell response had peaked.

Worth noting for this clone: The target antigen is unknown.

The protocol was immunoSEQ multiplex PCR, while the TCRdb copy is restricted to in-frame clones and leaves out a portion. The sample carries around 87,000 clones, approximately 92% recorded once. Second-dose intervals of approximately 4 or approximately 12 weeks were pooled. The sample was peripheral blood, taken 28 days after the second AZD1222 dose. The receptor was derived from an adult who received the AZD1222 COVID-19 vaccine. The chain links TRBV5-4 to TRBJ2-7; 7 bases match TRBD1. The CDR3 DNA reads as TGTGCCAGCAGCTTGGCGCTGGGACAGACAGCCTACGAGCAGTACTTC. Its translation: CASSLALGQTAYEQYF.